The present entry profiles one T cell receptor (beta chain) with its context. Germline V gene lookup returns CDR1 SGHTA and CDR2 FQGTGA. With 5 bases clipped from V and 2 bases from J, the junction kept 3 bases outside the gene matches. CDR3 length: 14 amino acids. The record originates from a study of cytomegalovirus exposure and HLA in healthy donors. Primers included in the PCR were 60 Vbeta and 13 Jbeta primers. Here immunoSEQ multiplex PCR was the method, and the copy in TCRdb shows in-frame clones only, minus some. The table shows over 150,000 clones, with 80% occurring only once. Specimen: PBMCs. The rearrangement uses TRBV7-3 and TRBJ2-1, with 7 bases aligning to TRBD2. The TCR was taken from a woman aged 45-65 years in good health and CMV-seropositive. CDR3 amino acids: CASSPRGAYNEQFF. The DNA for the CDR3 is TGTGCCAGCAGCCCCCGGGGGGCCTACAATGAGCAGTTCTTC.